This is a list of T cell receptor beta chains from one sample in a study of T cell responses to AZD1222 COVID-19 vaccine. Profiling relied on immunoSEQ multiplex PCR, and the TCRdb table lists in-frame clones only, not all of them. The sample includes about 120,000 clones, 80% to 90% of them seen just once. The sample here was peripheral blood, taken on day 0 of AZD1222 vaccination. These receptors all stem from an adult in good health. CDR3s include the opening cysteine and the closing phenylalanine or tryptophan.

>TRBJ2-3|TRBV5-1
CASSLPTSGGHNTDTQYF
>TRBJ2-2|TRBV6-2/TRBV6-3
CASSPPSTLDRLSTGELFF
>TRBJ1-6|TRBV5-4
CASSHRDKNSPLHF
>TRBJ2-2|TRBV3-1/TRBV3-2
CASSPLGSAAGELFF
>TRBJ2-7|TRBV7-3
CASSPGARGEQYF
>TRBJ2-7|TRBV4-1
CASSQVRDRAGEQYF
>TRBJ1-2|TRBV2
CATRTGGDYGYTF
>TRBJ2-6|TRBV19
CASNIPGGGSGANVLTF
>TRBJ1-2|TRBV21-1
CASSHSRDRDHGYTF
>TRBJ2-5|TRBV28
CASSLLARGETQYF
>TRBJ2-2|TRBV19
CASSIARLAGYTGELFF
>TRBJ1-5|TRBV28
CASSRRVGNQPQHF
>TRBJ2-7|TRBV14
CASSQGGSREQYF
>TRBJ1-2|TRBV3-1/TRBV3-2
CASSPRQVRTYGYTF
>TRBJ2-5|TRBV5-1
CASSLQGAETQYF
>TRBJ1-3|TRBV5-5
CASSSLSGGRSGNTIYF
>TRBJ2-5|TRBV7-9
CASSLEGGGEETQYF
>TRBJ2-2|TRBV5-4
CASSLGPGNTGELFF
>TRBJ2-2|TRBV11-2
CASSLAPSHTGELFF
>TRBJ2-7|TRBV28
CASSWGTGAYEQYF
>TRBJ2-3|TRBV28
CASSLLLAGGEEDTQYF
>TRBJ1-4|TRBV7-9
CASSPQAFNEKLFF
>TRBJ1-3|TRBV27
CASSLAGYGNTIYF
>TRBJ1-2|TRBV4-2
CASNQDAFGVGYGYTF
>TRBJ2-1|TRBV6-4
CASSDPVPANNEQFF
>TRBJ1-3|TRBV10-3
CAISESTPSSGNTIYF
>TRBJ2-5|TRBV7-9
CASSLSSVLGEETQYF
>TRBJ2-4|TRBV29-1
CSVEGGAKNIQYF
>TRBJ2-2|TRBV7-9
CASSPYTGELFF
>TRBJ2-1|TRBV11-2
CASSLDRGLAPSGEQFF
>TRBJ1-2|TRBV6-4
CASSVRRGTNYGYTF
>TRBJ2-7|TRBV6-1
CASSEGAQVAYEQYF
>TRBJ2-6|TRBV5-1
CASSLAGRNVLTF